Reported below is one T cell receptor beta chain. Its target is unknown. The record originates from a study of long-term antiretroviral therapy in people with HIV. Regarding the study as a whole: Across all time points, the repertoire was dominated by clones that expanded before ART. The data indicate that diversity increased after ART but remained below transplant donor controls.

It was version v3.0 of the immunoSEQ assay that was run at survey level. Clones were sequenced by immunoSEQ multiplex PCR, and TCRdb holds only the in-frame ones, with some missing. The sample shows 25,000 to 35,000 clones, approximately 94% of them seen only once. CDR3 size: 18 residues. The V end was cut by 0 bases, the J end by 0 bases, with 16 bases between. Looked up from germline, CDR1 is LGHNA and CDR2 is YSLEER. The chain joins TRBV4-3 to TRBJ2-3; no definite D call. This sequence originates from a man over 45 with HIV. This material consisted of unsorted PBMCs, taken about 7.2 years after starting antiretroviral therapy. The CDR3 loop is CASSQDHWIAGSTDTQYF. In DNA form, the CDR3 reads TGCGCCAGCAGCCAAGATCATTGGATTGCAGGAAGCACAGATACGCAGTATTTT.